This entry features one TCR beta chain sequence. Its target is unknown. This specimen belongs to a study of shared clonotypes between healthy human individuals. Study conclusions and caveats: Against clonotypes common to all four donors, non-shared ones had lower generation probabilities. The study found about 5% of naive CD4 clonotypes shared across a few donors.

It was CD45RO-negative cells, positively selected for CCR7, that made up naive CD8 cells, with terminally differentiated effector memory CD45RA+ cells excluded. The study enrolled healthy HIV-negative adults without recent acute infections or vaccinations as donors. The protocol was immunoSEQ multiplex PCR, while the TCRdb copy is restricted to in-frame clones and leaves out a portion. The sample lists under 2,000,000 clones, about 95% occurring once. Sequenced: naive CD8+ T cells sorted from blood. The receptor was derived from a man aged 18 to 29 in good health.

CDR3 coding DNA: TGTGCCAGCAGCCCAGGCCGGGACAGCCAATCATATGGCTACACCTTC. It codes for CASSPGRDSQSYGYTF. The chain recombines TRBV7-8 with TRBJ1-2; 7 positions match TRBD1. The length of the CDR3 is 16 residues. The V and J ends lost 5 bases and 5 bases, in that order; junction bases with no gene match: 14. Germline CDR1 is SGHVS and CDR2 is FQNEAQ. The complete variable domain, with remaining parts taken from reference TRBV7-8 and TRBJ1-2, reads GAGVSQSPRYKVAKRGQDVALRCDPISGHVSLFWYQQALGQGPEFLTYFQNEAQLDKSGLPSDRFFAERPEGSVSTLKIQRTQQEDSAVYLCASSPGRDSQSYGYTFGSGTRLTVV.